This passage covers 14 T cell receptor beta chains from one sample sequenced in a study of T cells in Graves' hyperthyroidism and ophthalmopathy. RNA transcripts served as the template for amplifying TCR beta CDR3 regions. During a first-round RT-PCR of the TCR CDR3, the HTBI primer set was used. One entry per CDR3 protein, called by TCRdb with MiXCR from the multiplex PCR reads. The table has fewer than 700,000 distinct CDR3 sequences, about 15% seen once. Specimen: blood. These receptor sequences come from a woman between 18 and 30 years old with Graves' ophthalmopathy.

The rearrangement joins TRBV3-1 to TRBJ2-1; 9 bases align to TRBD2. V dropped 4 bases and J dropped 6; count of bases not matched to a gene: 10. Looked up from germline, CDR1 is LGHDT and CDR2 is YNNKEL (reference sequence). CDR3 length equals 16 residues. CDR3 bases: TGTGCCAGCAGCCCTCTAAAAGCGACTAGCGGCAATGAGCAGTTCTTC. Translation: CASSPLKATSGNEQFF.

This clonotype has ten or more counts. V usage is TRBV7-8 and J usage is TRBJ2-1; 7 bases are shared with TRBD2. The V and J ends lost 1 base and 4 bases, in that order; junction bases with no gene match: 1. Germline CDR1 reads SGHVS; CDR2 reads FQNEAQ. The CDR3 is made up of 14 amino acids. The CDR3 spells CASSLGGGYNEQFF. The DNA of the CDR3 is TGTGCCAGCAGCTTAGGGGGAGGGTACAATGAGCAGTTCTTC.

The chain recombines TRBV10-3 with TRBJ2-3, with a possible D match to TRBD1 (6 bases). This CDR3 is 13 amino acids long. The germline V gene encodes CDR1 ENHRY and CDR2 SYGVKD. Trimming took off 2 bases at V and 9 bases at J, with 12 bases between the two ends. CDR3 coding DNA: TGTGCCATCAGTGAGGGGGGCGGGCGAACGCAGTATTTT. Translated: CAISEGGGRTQYF.

There are many counts of this clonotype. This chain uses TRBV28 with TRBJ1-5; 7 bases align to TRBD1. Germline-derived CDR1 and CDR2 are MDHEN and SYDVKM. The trim removed 7 bases at V and 3 bases at J, leaving 6 bases unmatched. The CDR3 loop spans 14 amino acids. The CDR3 nucleotides are TGTGCCAGCACACTCGGGACAGTCAATCAGCCCCAGCATTTT. Encoded protein: CASTLGTVNQPQHF.

The chain is built from TRBV6-1 and TRBJ1-6; no definite D call. V lost 7 bases, J lost 9 bases, and 19 bases lay in between. CDR1 MNHNS and CDR2 SASEGT come from the germline V gene. CDR3 length: 15 amino acids. The CDR3 is CASTRSRGVGSPLHF. The CDR3 bases are TGTGCCAGCACACGGAGTCGGGGTGTCGGTTCACCCCTCCACTTT.

This clonotype was picked up many times. The chain has TRBV12-3 or TRBV12-4 and TRBJ2-5; 11 nucleotides agree with TRBD2. CDR3 length: 16 residues. V gave up 6 bases and J gave up 2 bases; unmatched junction bases: 8. The CDR3 DNA sequence: TGTGCCAGCAGGACCGGGACTAGCGGAGAACAAGAGACCCAGTACTTC. Translating it yields CASRTGTSGEQETQYF.

This clonotype was seen repeatedly, ten times or more. CDR3: CAIRIGGPNTEAFF. The CDR3 DNA is TGTGCCATCAGGATAGGAGGGCCTAACACTGAAGCTTTCTTT. The chain has TRBV10-3 and TRBJ1-1; D unresolved. The CDR3 has 14 amino acids. CDR1 is ENHRY, CDR2 SYGVKD, per germline. Trimming removed 6 bases from V and 2 bases from J, with 13 bases in between.

The rearrangement links TRBV9 to TRBJ1-1, with a tentative D call TRBD1 (6 bases). Germline assignment: CDR1 SGDLS and CDR2 YYNGEE. The CDR3 has 15 amino acids. Trimming shortened V by 4 bases and J by 4 bases, and 17 bases separated the two germline ends. In DNA form, the CDR3 reads TGTGCCAGCAGCCCTCGAGGGGGACTGAGCACTGAAGCTTTCTTT. Residues: CASSPRGGLSTEAFF.

Remarks on this clonotype: Given a much more abundant clone one base away, this may be a read error. The rearrangement uses TRBV2 and TRBJ1-5; TRBD1 might be the D (5 bases). The CDR3 loop spans 15 amino acids. Germline V gene data show CDR1 as SNHLY and CDR2 as FYNNEI. The ends were cut back, 6 bases at V and 4 bases at J, with 16 bases in the middle. The CDR3 region has the DNA TGTGCCAGCAGCCAGGGACGACTGACGAATCAGCCCCAGCATTTT. Its translation: CASSQGRLTNQPQHF.

This clonotype was counted at least ten times. A read error may account for a junction end that differs from germline. V is TRBV20-1 and J is TRBJ2-7; 7 bases match TRBD1. Germline V CDR1 and CDR2: DFQATT, SNEGSKA (reference sequence). This CDR3 has 14 amino acids. CDR3 sequence (DNA): TGCAGTGCGAGAGAAGGGGGCCTCAAGTCCGAGCAGTACTTC. Translating it yields CSAREGGLKSEQYF.

This clonotype appeared many times. The J gene is TRBJ1-2, the V gene TRBV6-4; D remains unclear. The CDR3 contains 18 residues. Trimming removed 2 bases from V and 2 bases from J, with 21 bases in between. The germline CDR1 and CDR2 sequences are MRHNA and SNTAGT. CDR3 DNA sequence: TGTGCCAGCAGTGACAGCAGGATTTTCGTGGCCTCGAACTATGGCTACACCTTC. Translated, it gives CASSDSRIFVASNYGYTF.

This clonotype was found many times. The chain combines TRBV28 with TRBJ2-7; TRBD1 is a possible D gene (5 bases). CDR3 size: 16 residues. The V gene's germline CDR1 is MDHEN and CDR2 SYDVKM. With 4 bases removed from V and 3 bases from J, the gap between germline ends came to 19 bases. As DNA, the CDR3 is TGTGCCAGCAGTTCTCCGCACACAGGATACCACTACGAGCAGTACTTC. Residues: CASSSPHTGYHYEQYF.

This clonotype was counted between two and nine times. This sequence joins TRBV4-1 and TRBJ2-7; 7 nucleotides line up with TRBD1. This CDR3 is built from 14 residues. Trimming at V came to 3 bases and at J to 4 bases, leaving 6 bases not matched to a gene. The germline CDR1 and CDR2 sequences are MGHRA and YSYEKL. CDR3: CASSHRDSPYEQYF. In DNA, the CDR3 is TGCGCCAGCAGCCATCGGGACAGCCCTTACGAGCAGTACTTC.

The sample holds many counts of this clonotype. The V and J genes are TRBV6-1 and TRBJ1-4, with 7 bases matching TRBD1. Trimming cost V 5 bases and J 7 bases; bases outside gene matches: 7. CDR1 MNHNS and CDR2 SASEGT come from the germline V gene. The CDR3 sequence is 14 residues long. The CDR3 spells CASSPEGAIEKLFF. The CDR3 DNA reads as TGTGCCAGCAGTCCAGAGGGGGCGATTGAAAAACTGTTTTTT.